This entry features one T cell receptor beta chain sequence. The data were obtained in a study of blood T cell repertoires in COVID-19. V was clipped by 6 bases and J by 11 bases; unmatched bases: 17. The CDR3 runs 15 residues. In germline, CDR1 is MDHEN, CDR2 SYDVKM. Measured with immunoSEQ multiplex PCR; TCRdb has only the in-frame clones, and not every one. The sample records about 94,000 clones, about 74% being singletons. The chain uses TRBV28 and TRBJ1-1; TRBD1 aligns across 8 bases. What was sequenced was peripheral blood. This receptor was identified in a man in his 70s with COVID-19, enrolled during active disease. The CDR3: CASSTQMQGAVEAFF. CDR3 in DNA: TGTGCCAGCAGCACACAAATGCAGGGGGCAGTTGAGGCTTTCTTT.